Listed here are 21 T cell receptor beta chains from one sample, sequenced in a study of cytomegalovirus exposure and HLA in healthy donors. Clones were sequenced by immunoSEQ multiplex PCR, and TCRdb holds only the in-frame ones, with some missing. In the table there are under 250,000 clones, around 86% of which are singletons. The material sequenced was PBMCs. These receptors originate from a woman aged 18-30 years in good health and CMV-seropositive.

The chain joins TRBV6-1 to TRBJ2-1; D is perhaps TRBD1 (5 bases). Trimming cost V 0 bases and J 4 bases, with 16 bases left between them. The CDR3 length is 17 residues. Germline lookup yields CDR1 MNHNS and CDR2 SASEGT. This CDR3 reads CASSEAGANRKYNEQFF. DNA for the CDR3: TGTGCCAGCAGTGAAGCTGGGGCCAACCGGAAATACAATGAGCAGTTCTTC.

The rearrangement joins TRBV27 to TRBJ2-6; D is possibly TRBD1 (5 bases). V was pared by 5 bases and J by 0 bases, with 11 bases between. The CDR3 extends over 16 amino acids. Germline V gene lookup returns CDR1 MNHEY and CDR2 SMNVEV (reference sequence). The CDR3 DNA reads as TGTGCCAGCAGTGCCTGGACACCCTCTGGGGCCAACGTCCTGACTTTC. Translating it yields CASSAWTPSGANVLTF.

J is TRBJ2-4 and V is TRBV29-1; the match to TRBD2 covers 9 bases. The trim removed 6 bases at V and 1 base at J, leaving 10 bases unmatched. Germline V gene lookup returns CDR1 SQVTM and CDR2 ANQGSEA. The CDR3 contains 16 residues. This CDR3 reads CSVAGGGLTAKNIQYF. CDR3 in DNA: TGCAGCGTCGCGGGGGGGGGCCTTACGGCCAAAAACATTCAGTACTTC.

The chain links TRBV27 to TRBJ2-1, with 10 positions matching TRBD2. The CDR3 contains 18 residues. The V segment lost 3 bases and the J segment 1 base; nucleotides outside the gene matches: 9. The germline CDR1 and CDR2 sequences are MNHEY and SMNVEV (reference sequence). The CDR3 nucleotides are TGTGCCAGCAGTTTCGCCCTAGCGGGAGAGGGGTCCTACAATGAGCAGTTCTTC. The encoded protein is CASSFALAGEGSYNEQFF.

This clone was counted a single time. Written as DNA, the CDR3 is TGTGCCAGCAGTTCCCACAGGGGGTATCAGCCCCAGCATTTT. Protein sequence: CASSSHRGYQPQHF. The genes are TRBV28 and TRBJ1-5; 8 positions agree with TRBD1. This CDR3 region has 14 residues. Germline trimming cut 4 bases from V and 5 bases from J; bases unmatched to any gene: 4. Germline CDR1 reads MDHEN; CDR2 reads SYDVKM. The full variable domain, in which reference TRBV28 and TRBJ1-5 provide the parts outside the CDR3, is DVKVTQSSRYLVKRTGEKVFLECVQDMDHENMFWYRQDPGLGLRLIYFSYDVKMKEKGDIPEGYSVSREKKERFSLILESASTNQTSMYLCASSSHRGYQPQHFGDGTRLSIL.

This clone was observed a single time. The chain couples TRBV25-1 to TRBJ2-5, with D hard to call. V lost 1 base to trimming and J lost 5 bases, with 2 bases between them. The CDR3 loop spans 11 amino acids. Germline-derived CDR1 and CDR2 are MGHDK and SYGVNS. CDR3 DNA: TGTGCCAGCAGTGAATCGGAGACCCAGTACTTC. This translates into CASSESETQYF.

The chain joins TRBV2 to TRBJ2-7; D not certain. Trimming took 4 bases from V and 6 from J, leaving 13 bases between them. The CDR3 loop spans 13 amino acids. Germline-derived CDR1 and CDR2 are SNHLY and FYNNEI. CDR3 loop: CASSVDYSGEQYF. The DNA of the CDR3 is TGTGCCAGCAGTGTAGATTACAGTGGCGAGCAGTACTTC. Full variable domain (missing parts from reference TRBV2 and TRBJ2-7): EPEVTQTPSHQVTQMGQEVILRCVPISNHLYFYWYRQILGQKVEFLVSFYNNEISEKSEIFDDQFSVERPDGSNFTLKIRSTKLEDSAMYFCASSVDYSGEQYFGPGTRLTVT.

This chain joins TRBV28 and TRBJ2-1; 12 bases match TRBD2. Germline assignment: CDR1 MDHEN and CDR2 SYDVKM. The length of the CDR3 is 15 residues. The V gene end was trimmed by 1 base and the J gene end by 9 bases; junction bases not matched to a gene: 4. The CDR3: CASSLFLAGGIEQFF. CDR3 bases: TGTGCCAGCAGTTTATTCCTAGCGGGAGGGATTGAGCAGTTCTTC.

CDR3 protein: CASSPLQGLITDTQYF. DNA of the CDR3: TGCGCCAGCAGCCCACTACAGGGGTTAATCACAGATACGCAGTATTTT. This chain connects TRBV5-1 to TRBJ2-3, with TRBD1 matching 7 bases. The CDR3 loop spans 16 amino acids. Trimming removed 4 bases from V and 2 bases from J; junction bases left unmatched: 10. Germline lookup yields CDR1 SGHRS and CDR2 YFSETQ. The variable domain in full, with the rest retrieved from reference TRBV5-1 and TRBJ2-3, is KAGVTQTPRYLIKTRGQQVTLSCSPISGHRSVSWYQQTPGQGLQFLFEYFSETQRNKGNFPGRFSGRQFSNSRSEMNVSTLELGDSALYLCASSPLQGLITDTQYFGPGTRLTVL.

The chain uses TRBV6-5 and TRBJ1-2, with D perhaps TRBD1 (6 bases). The CDR3 sequence is 13 residues long. With 2 bases removed from V and 7 bases from J, the gap between germline ends came to 11 bases. Germline CDR1 reads MNHEY; CDR2 reads SVGAGI. The CDR3 reads CASSYGGAGGYTF. The DNA for the CDR3 is TGTGCCAGCAGTTACGGGGGGGCTGGTGGCTACACCTTC.

This chain links TRBV7-9 with TRBJ2-3; D gene ambiguous. The germline V and J ends were trimmed by 2 bases and 0 bases, with 12 bases remaining between them. Germline CDR1 and CDR2: SEHNR and FQNEAQ (reference sequence). This CDR3 contains 16 residues. CDR3 protein: CASSLMSQPSTDTQYF. The CDR3 bases are TGTGCCAGCAGCTTAATGTCACAGCCAAGCACAGATACGCAGTATTTT.

The chain has TRBV9 and TRBJ1-1; D is unresolved. V was clipped by 2 bases and J by 0 bases, with 14 bases between them. This CDR3 region has 16 residues. The germline CDR1 and CDR2 sequences are SGDLS and YYNGEE. The DNA of the CDR3 is TGTGCCAGCAGCGTCGACGGGGTGGTCATGAACACTGAAGCTTTCTTT. Translation: CASSVDGVVMNTEAFF.

The V call is TRBV30, the J call TRBJ2-3; D is unresolved. Trimming removed 4 bases from V and 0 bases from J, with 14 bases in between. The CDR3 covers 15 residues. CDR1 is GTSNPN, CDR2 SVGIG, per germline (reference sequence). The CDR3 reads CAWTPRSRSTDTQYF. The CDR3 nucleotides are TGTGCCTGGACCCCGAGATCCCGTAGCACAGATACGCAGTATTTT.

The gene calls are TRBV9 and TRBJ2-1; D is possibly TRBD2 (5 bases). V lost 4 bases to trimming and J lost 3 bases, with 17 bases between them. The CDR3 sequence is 16 residues long. The germline V gene encodes CDR1 SGDLS and CDR2 YYNGEE. The CDR3 here is CASSPPPGFNYNEQFF. Written as DNA, the CDR3 is TGTGCCAGCAGCCCTCCCCCGGGGTTCAACTACAATGAGCAGTTCTTC.

The J gene is TRBJ1-5, the V gene TRBV27, with D uncertain. The CDR3 totals 14 residues. The V gene's germline CDR1 is MNHEY and CDR2 SMNVEV (reference sequence). Trimming cost V 5 bases and J 2 bases, with 10 bases left between them. CDR3 sequence: CASSSYRGNQPQHF. Written as DNA, the CDR3 is TGTGCCAGCAGTAGTTACAGAGGCAATCAGCCCCAGCATTTT.

The rearrangement uses TRBV7-8 and TRBJ1-4, with 10 bases matching TRBD1. The CDR3 contains 19 residues. The ends lost 0 bases at V and 6 bases at J; junction bases unmatched: 13. The germline CDR1 and CDR2 sequences are SGHVS and FQNEAQ. As DNA, the CDR3 is TGTGCCAGCAGCTTAGCGATGGGTGCTGAGGGGACAGGGGATGAAAAACTGTTTTTT. Protein sequence: CASSLAMGAEGTGDEKLFF.

V gene TRBV28 combines with J gene TRBJ1-1; possibly TRBD1 for D (5 bases). This CDR3 contains 13 residues. Germline V gene sequence: CDR1 MDHEN, CDR2 SYDVKM. V was trimmed by 7 bases and J by 5 bases, leaving 14 bases between them. The CDR3 DNA reads TGTGCCAGCACCCAGGGTAAGGGTACTGAAGCTTTCTTT. Its protein product is CASTQGKGTEAFF.

The chain is built from TRBV30 and TRBJ1-5, with D hard to call. The CDR3 spans 14 residues. The germline V gene encodes CDR1 GTSNPN and CDR2 SVGIG (reference sequence). V shed 1 base and J shed 6 bases, with 13 bases lying between them. Here the CDR3 DNA reads TGTGCCTGGAGTGAAAAACTCGATCCTCAGCCCCAGCATTTT. Protein product: CAWSEKLDPQPQHF.

The chain has TRBV5-1 and TRBJ2-7; 12 bases line up with TRBD2. The CDR3 has 13 amino acids. The trim removed 7 bases at V and 4 bases at J, leaving 3 bases unmatched. Germline CDR1 is SGHRS and CDR2 is YFSETQ. As DNA, the CDR3 is TGCGCCAGCGGACTAGCGGGGTCTTACGAGCAGTACTTC. It yields the protein CASGLAGSYEQYF.

This clone has just one count. This chain's CDR3 is CSVSGHLTGELFF. The CDR3, as DNA: TGCAGCGTCTCGGGACACCTCACCGGGGAGCTGTTTTTT. The chain employs TRBV29-1 and TRBJ2-2; D might be TRBD1 (6 bases). The CDR3 length is 13 residues. V was clipped by 6 bases and J by 4 bases, with 12 bases between them. The germline CDR1 and CDR2 sequences are SQVTM and ANQGSEA.

The gene calls are TRBV6-5 and TRBJ1-1; D unresolved. CDR1 is MNHEY and CDR2 is SVGAGI in the germline V gene. The CDR3 runs 15 residues. V was pared by 0 bases and J by 4 bases, with 12 bases between. The CDR3: CASSYSPGGGTEAFF. The CDR3, as DNA: TGTGCCAGCAGTTACTCCCCGGGAGGCGGCACTGAAGCTTTCTTT.